A single TCR beta chain is shown here with its context. Its antigen is unidentified. The sample originates from a study of T cell responses to AZD1222 COVID-19 vaccine. Study outcomes and limitations: Possibly, clonal diversity was underestimated; donors were largely white British and included more females.

Clones were sequenced by immunoSEQ multiplex PCR, and TCRdb holds only the in-frame ones, with some missing. The sample has around 180,000 clones, more than 70% seen once. CDR3 length: 15 residues. CDR1 is SGDLS, CDR2 YYNGEE, per germline. Trimming shortened V by 0 bases and J by 0 bases, and 9 bases separated the two germline ends. The clonotype comes from an adult who received the AZD1222 COVID-19 vaccine. Sequenced material: peripheral blood, taken 28 days after the second AZD1222 dose. The chain combines TRBV9 with TRBJ1-1; D is unresolved. The CDR3 protein is CASSVGNLLNTEAFF. CDR3 sequence (DNA): TGTGCCAGCAGCGTAGGAAACCTATTGAACACTGAAGCTTTCTTT.